What follows are 25 T cell receptor beta chains derived from one specimen sequenced in a study of T cells in Graves' hyperthyroidism and ophthalmopathy (dated by TCRdb to about 2019). Libraries were built with multiplex PCR. The data were produced on an Illumina HiSeq 2000. The TCR beta CDR3 regions were amplified from the RNA transcripts. The first round of RT-PCR for the TCR CDR3 was performed with the HTBI primer set and the Qiagen OneStep RT-PCR kit. The public sequencing data were trimmed at Q25 with fastp and processed into clonotypes with MiXCR by TCRdb, which kept only in-frame beta chains. A single entry per CDR3 protein holds the most common genes and DNA from its merged rows. This sample lists around 500,000 distinct CDR3 sequences; about 22% were detected once. Around 47% of the sample belongs to the ten largest clones. Sequences were obtained from blood. The source is a woman aged 65 to 85 with Graves' ophthalmopathy.

The V gene is TRBV29-1, the J gene TRBJ1-1, with no clear D. CDR1 is SQVTM, CDR2 ANQGSEA, per germline. This CDR3 contains 11 residues. Trimming removed 7 bases from V and 5 bases from J, with 11 bases in between. This CDR3 reads CSAGRVTEAFF. The CDR3 nucleotides are TGCAGCGCCGGGAGGGTGACTGAAGCTTTCTTT.

This clonotype came up many times. J is TRBJ2-7 and V is TRBV29-1; 8 positions agree with TRBD2. Germline V gene sequence: CDR1 SQVTM, CDR2 ANQGSEA. V shed 1 base and J 3 bases; nucleotides not matched to a gene: 14. The CDR3 is made up of 17 amino acids. In DNA, the CDR3 is TGCAGCGTTGAAGGGGTGGCGGTACCGGGAGGGGTCTACGAGCAGTACTTC. Protein product: CSVEGVAVPGGVYEQYF.

This chain connects TRBV28 to TRBJ2-7, with 12 bases aligning to TRBD2. The CDR3 sequence is 14 residues long. V shed 8 bases, J shed 6 bases, and the junction held 8 bases outside the gene matches. Germline V gene sequence: CDR1 MDHEN, CDR2 SYDVKM. The CDR3 DNA reads as TGTGCCAGCGGTATGACTAGCGGGAGCTCCGAGCAGTACTTC. This sequence encodes CASGMTSGSSEQYF.

The chain has TRBV19 and TRBJ2-7, with D perhaps TRBD1 (6 bases). There are 13 residues in the CDR3. The germline V gene has CDR1 LNHDA and CDR2 SQIVND (reference sequence). V was shortened by 6 bases and J by 6 bases, with 15 bases between the two germline ends. CDR3 bases: TGTGCCAGTAGCATACAGGGACCGACCGAGCAGTACTTC. Translation: CASSIQGPTEQYF.

The gene calls are TRBV6-1 and TRBJ2-7, with D possibly being TRBD1 or TRBD2 (5 bases each). From germline, CDR1 is MNHNS and CDR2 SASEGT. CDR3 size: 14 residues. Trimming stripped 7 bases from V and 2 bases from J, with 15 bases between. The CDR3 spells CASKSRDGTYEQYF. The CDR3 bases are TGTGCCAGCAAGTCTCGGGACGGAACCTACGAGCAGTACTTC.

This clonotype was counted ten times or more. The rearrangement uses TRBV3-1 and TRBJ1-1, with a possible D match to TRBD1 (6 bases). The CDR3 runs 15 residues. Looked up from germline, CDR1 is LGHDT and CDR2 is YNNKEL (reference sequence). V was trimmed by 4 bases and J by 0 bases, leaving 12 bases between them. The CDR3 DNA reads TGTGCCAGCAGCCCACCGGGACAACTGAACACTGAAGCTTTCTTT. This gives the protein CASSPPGQLNTEAFF.

This clonotype was detected a few times. The V call is TRBV12-3 or TRBV12-4, the J call TRBJ2-1, with D uncertain. Trimming stripped 5 bases from V and 8 bases from J, with 16 bases between. The CDR3 is 14 amino acids. CDR3 amino acids: CASSLPTDGHEQFF. Here the CDR3 DNA reads TGTGCCAGCAGTCTACCTACCGACGGGCATGAGCAGTTCTTC.

This clonotype was detected a few times. V is TRBV30 and J is TRBJ2-1; D not resolved. CDR1 and CDR2 from the germline V gene are GTSNPN and SVGIG (reference sequence). V was pared by 5 bases and J by 0 bases, with 11 bases between. The CDR3 has 14 amino acids. The CDR3 is CAWLPLNSYNEQFF. As DNA, the CDR3 is TGTGCCTGGCTCCCATTGAACTCCTACAATGAGCAGTTCTTC.

In nucleotides, the CDR3 is TGTGCCAGCAGCCAATTCCCGTCCCGTTCTGGAAACACCATATATTTT. Translated: CASSQFPSRSGNTIYF. The V gene is TRBV3-1, the J gene TRBJ1-3; D is undetermined. Germline V gene data show CDR1 as LGHDT and CDR2 as YNNKEL (reference sequence). V shed 2 bases and J shed 1 base, with 12 bases lying between them. The CDR3 consists of 16 residues.

The rearrangement uses TRBV5-1 and TRBJ2-5; 8 bases align to TRBD2. V lost 0 bases to trimming and J lost 3 bases; unmatched junction nucleotides: 7. The CDR3 consists of 16 residues. Looked up from germline, CDR1 is SGHRS and CDR2 is YFSETQ. CDR3 bases: TGCGCCAGCAGCTTGGAACGTCTAGCGGGTAAAGAGACCCAGTACTTC. This gives the protein CASSLERLAGKETQYF.

J is TRBJ2-1 and V is TRBV7-2; D is undetermined. This CDR3 contains 15 residues. V dropped 6 bases and J dropped 0 bases, with 12 bases sitting between them. Per germline, CDR1 SGHTA and CDR2 FQGNSA. CDR3 residues: CASSLFGFSYNEQFF. The CDR3 DNA sequence: TGTGCCAGCAGTTTATTCGGGTTCTCCTACAATGAGCAGTTCTTC.

In this sample, this clonotype turned up a few times. The chain uses TRBV4-2 and TRBJ2-7, with D possibly TRBD2 on 5 matching bases. The germline gives CDR1 LGHNA, CDR2 YNFKEQ. With 0 bases removed from V and 2 bases from J, the gap between germline ends came to 11 bases. The CDR3 spans 15 residues. CDR3 coding DNA: TGTGCCAGCAGCCAAGAACGGGGAATTGCCTACGAGCAGTACTTC. Its translation: CASSQERGIAYEQYF.

This clonotype was observed at least ten times. The rearrangement links TRBV2 to TRBJ1-5; D is possibly TRBD1 (5 bases). CDR1 and CDR2 from the germline V gene are SNHLY and FYNNEI. The CDR3 is made up of 15 amino acids. Trimming cost V 0 bases and J 4 bases, with 10 bases left between them. CDR3 sequence reads: CASSEAGRENQPQHF. CDR3 bases: TGTGCCAGCAGTGAAGCGGGACGAGAGAATCAGCCCCAGCATTTT.

This chain uses TRBV20-1 with TRBJ1-2, with D possibly matching TRBD1 (6 bases). Trimming left V 0 bases short and J 4 bases short, with 15 bases between. The CDR3 extends over 15 amino acids. Germline lookup yields CDR1 DFQATT and CDR2 SNEGSKA (reference sequence). CDR3 bases: TGCAGTGCTAGAGATCTTCGGGGGGGCCCCTATGGCTACACCTTC. Protein: CSARDLRGGPYGYTF.

This clonotype has more than one count but fewer than ten. In DNA form, the CDR3 reads TGCAGTGCTAGGGACCGGGACTGGAGGGTCGGGCAGTACTTC. Protein: CSARDRDWRVGQYF. V and J are TRBV20-1 and TRBJ2-7; D possibly corresponds to TRBD2 (6 bases). Germline lookup yields CDR1 DFQATT and CDR2 SNEGSKA (reference sequence). V shed 3 bases and J shed 9 bases, with 21 bases lying between them. The CDR3 extends over 14 amino acids.

About this clonotype itself: Since a much larger clone is just one base distant, this may be a read error. The chain is built from TRBV28 and TRBJ1-1; the D gene is possibly TRBD1 (5 bases). V gave up 6 bases and J gave up 6 bases, with 20 bases separating them. Germline assignment: CDR1 MDHEN and CDR2 SYDVKM. This CDR3 spans 15 amino acids. The CDR3 is CASRFPGGGYAEAFF. As DNA, the CDR3 is TGTGCCAGCAGGTTCCCCGGGGGGGGATACGCTGAAGCTTTCTTT.

This clonotype was detected only a few times. The CDR3: CASSQDSTERQPQHF. Written as DNA, the CDR3 is TGTGCCAGCAGCCAAGATTCAACGGAGCGTCAGCCCCAGCATTTT. This chain links TRBV3-1 with TRBJ1-5; the D is unclear. V lost 0 bases to trimming and J lost 6 bases, with 12 bases between them. CDR3 size: 15 residues. The germline V gene has CDR1 LGHDT and CDR2 YNNKEL (reference sequence).

This clonotype was seen a handful of times. The V and J genes are TRBV5-6 and TRBJ1-1, with D hard to call. Deletions cut 7 bases from V and 2 bases from J, with 18 bases between. Germline CDR1 is SGHDT and CDR2 is YYEEEE. This CDR3 is built from 15 residues. The CDR3 region is CASFRKGGTNTEAFF. The CDR3 DNA sequence: TGTGCCAGCTTTCGGAAGGGAGGTACTAACACTGAAGCTTTCTTT.

This clonotype was counted only a few times. The V and J genes are TRBV19 and TRBJ1-2; D remains unclear. V gave up 5 bases and J gave up 3 bases, with 7 bases separating them. The CDR3 is 12 residues long. CDR1 is LNHDA and CDR2 is SQIVND in the germline V gene (reference sequence). In DNA form, the CDR3 reads TGTGCCAGTAGTCGACCGGACTATGGCTACACCTTC. Amino acids: CASSRPDYGYTF.

There are a few counts of this clonotype. The V gene is TRBV4-1, the J gene TRBJ2-1; 7 nucleotides agree with TRBD1. The junction had 1 base not matched to a gene; V was cut back by 1 base and J by 1 base. CDR3 size: 15 residues. Germline CDR1 MGHRA, CDR2 YSYEKL. The CDR3 nucleotides are TGCGCCAGCAGCCAAGTGACAGGGTCCTACAATGAGCAGTTCTTC. It yields the protein CASSQVTGSYNEQFF.

This clonotype occurred many times. The genes are TRBV2 and TRBJ2-2; D is perhaps TRBD1 (5 bases). Germline loops: CDR1 SNHLY, CDR2 FYNNEI. V was clipped by 4 bases and J by 4 bases, with 10 bases between them. The CDR3 consists of 14 residues. Here the CDR3 DNA reads TGTGCCAGCAGTGCGACAGCGACCACCGGGGAGCTGTTTTTT. Translation gives CASSATATTGELFF.

This clonotype was recorded a few times. The V and J genes are TRBV5-1 and TRBJ2-5, with D tentatively TRBD1 or TRBD2 (5 bases each). The CDR3 is 15 residues long. Trimming removed 4 bases from V and 5 bases from J, with 18 bases in between. Germline assignment: CDR1 SGHRS and CDR2 YFSETQ. CDR3 nucleotide sequence: TGCGCCAGCAGCCAAACGCAGGGAAGGAGGGAGACCCAGTACTTC. Encoded protein: CASSQTQGRRETQYF.

V and J are TRBV20-1 and TRBJ2-5, with D perhaps assigned TRBD1 or TRBD2 (5 bases each). With 5 bases removed from V and 2 bases from J, the gap between germline ends came to 15 bases. This CDR3 is 14 amino acids long. Germline CDR1 is DFQATT and CDR2 is SNEGSKA (reference sequence). The CDR3 DNA reads TGCAGTGCTCAACTCCGAGAGGGGCAAGAGACCCAGTACTTC. The encoded protein is CSAQLREGQETQYF.

This clonotype turned up a few times. V gene TRBV7-9 combines with J gene TRBJ2-1; tentative D call: TRBD2 (5 bases). Trimming stripped 7 bases from V and 0 bases from J, with 16 bases between. Germline V gives CDR1 SEHNR, CDR2 FQNEAQ (reference sequence). The CDR3 is made up of 16 amino acids. The CDR3 sequence is CASNPGVGNSYNEQFF. CDR3 coding DNA: TGTGCCAGCAACCCTGGGGTCGGGAACTCCTACAATGAGCAGTTCTTC. The entire variable domain, with the rest obtained from reference TRBV7-9 and TRBJ2-1, is as follows: DTGVSQNPRHKITKRGQNVTFRCDPISEHNRLYWYRQTLGQGPEFLTYFQNEAQLEKSRLLSDRFSAERPKGSFSTLEIQRTEQGDSAMYLCASNPGVGNSYNEQFFGPGTRLTVL.

This clonotype has only one observation. This may be a read error: a much more frequent sequence differs by one nucleotide. The rearrangement joins TRBV12-3 or TRBV12-4 to TRBJ1-1; TRBD1 might be the D (6 bases). The CDR3 extends over 13 amino acids. CDR3 protein: CASSWTANTVAFF. The CDR3 DNA is TGTGCCAGCAGTTGGACAGCGAACACTGTAGCTTTCTTT.